This T cell receptor beta chain is drawn from a study of shared clonotypes between healthy human individuals. Study as a whole: Contributing individuals were a couple of females and a few males aged 18 to 49. Findings of the study overall: Few donors restricted represented genetic and exposure-history diversity.

Germline V gene lookup returns CDR1 KGHSH and CDR2 LQKENI. There are 16 residues in the CDR3. With 2 bases clipped from V and 5 bases from J, the junction kept 3 bases outside the gene matches. Only Caucasian adults living in Nashville, Tennessee served as donors. The unsorted samples took approximately 98 million PBMCs to get genomic DNA. This table comes from immunoSEQ multiplex PCR, and its TCRdb copy is limited to in-frame clones, with some not included. The repertoire has about 450,000 clones, 75% to 85% of them found once; the top ten carry about 13%. As to this clone: Its antigen is currently unknown.

This TCR came from a woman aged 40 to 49 in good health. Some clones in this sample may be carry-over from other donors' samples. V and J are TRBV18 and TRBJ2-2; 12 bases match TRBD2. Sequenced input: PBMCs. The CDR3 reads CASSPLLAGGTGELFF. For the CDR3, the DNA is TGTGCCAGCTCACCATTACTAGCGGGAGGAACCGGGGAGCTGTTTTTT.